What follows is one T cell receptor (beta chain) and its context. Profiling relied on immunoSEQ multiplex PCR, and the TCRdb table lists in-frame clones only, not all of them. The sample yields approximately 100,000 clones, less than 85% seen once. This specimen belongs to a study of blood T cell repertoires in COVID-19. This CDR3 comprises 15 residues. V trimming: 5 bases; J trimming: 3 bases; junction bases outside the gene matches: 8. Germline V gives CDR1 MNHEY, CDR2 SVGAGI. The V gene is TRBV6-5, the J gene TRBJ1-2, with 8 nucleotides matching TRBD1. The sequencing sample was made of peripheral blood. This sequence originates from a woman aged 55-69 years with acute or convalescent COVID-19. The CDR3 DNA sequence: TGTGCCAGCAGTACCAGCCCAGGGGGCTACTATGGCTACACCTTC. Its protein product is CASSTSPGGYYGYTF.